This T cell receptor beta chain was found in a study of shared clonotypes between healthy human individuals. Only in-frame clones appear in the TCRdb table, and some are missing; sequencing was by immunoSEQ multiplex PCR. The top ten hold approximately 1.7% of the sample, which has around 1,900,000 clones, 80% to 95% seen once. CD45RO-negative CD8 cells positively selected for CCR7 made up the naive population, which excluded terminally differentiated effector memory CD45RA+ cells. Germline V CDR1 and CDR2: LNHNV, YYDKDF (reference sequence). The CDR3 contains 15 residues. Between the trimmed V and J ends, which lost 0 bases and 6 bases, there was a span of 12 bases.

The sample comprised naive CD8+ T cells from PBMCs. The chain employs TRBV15 and TRBJ1-5; tentatively, D is TRBD1 (5 bases). The receptor comes from a man aged 18-30 years in good health. Some clones in this sample may be carry-over from other donors' samples. CDR3 amino acids: CATSRDRGEGQPQHF. In DNA, the CDR3 is TGTGCCACCAGCAGAGATCGAGGGGAGGGTCAGCCCCAGCATTTT. Full variable domain (rest looked up from reference TRBV15 and TRBJ1-5): DAMVIQNPRYQVTQFGKPVTLSCSQTLNHNVMYWYQQKSSQAPKLLFHYYDKDFNNEADTPDNFQSRRPNTSFCFLDIRSPGLGDTAMYLCATSRDRGEGQPQHFGDGTRLSIL.